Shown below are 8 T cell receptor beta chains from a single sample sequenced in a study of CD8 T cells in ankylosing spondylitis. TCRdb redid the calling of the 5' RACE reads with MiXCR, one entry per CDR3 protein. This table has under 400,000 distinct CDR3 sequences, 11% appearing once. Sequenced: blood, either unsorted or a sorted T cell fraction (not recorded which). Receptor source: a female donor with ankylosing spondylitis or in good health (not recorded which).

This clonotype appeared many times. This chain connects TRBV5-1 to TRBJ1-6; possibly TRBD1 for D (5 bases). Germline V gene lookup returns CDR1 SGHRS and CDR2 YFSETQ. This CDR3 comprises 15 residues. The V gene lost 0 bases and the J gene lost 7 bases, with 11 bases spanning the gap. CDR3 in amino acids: CASSLDRGGNSPLHF. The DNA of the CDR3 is TGCGCCAGCAGCTTGGATCGGGGGGGGAATTCACCCCTCCACTTT.

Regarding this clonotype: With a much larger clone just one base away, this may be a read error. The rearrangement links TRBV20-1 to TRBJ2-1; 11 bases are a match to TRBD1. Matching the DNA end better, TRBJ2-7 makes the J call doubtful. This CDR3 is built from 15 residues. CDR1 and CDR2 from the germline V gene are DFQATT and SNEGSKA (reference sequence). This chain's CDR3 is CSASPGQGGYNEQYF. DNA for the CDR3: TGCAGTGCTAGCCCGGGACAGGGGGGGTACAATGAGCAGTACTTC.

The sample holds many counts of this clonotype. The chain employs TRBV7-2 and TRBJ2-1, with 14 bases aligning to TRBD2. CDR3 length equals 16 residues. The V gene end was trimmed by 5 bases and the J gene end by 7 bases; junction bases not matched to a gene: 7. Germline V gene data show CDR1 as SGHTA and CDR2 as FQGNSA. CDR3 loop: CASSLGLAGDQNEQFF. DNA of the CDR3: TGTGCCAGCAGCCTGGGACTAGCGGGAGATCAGAATGAGCAGTTCTTC.

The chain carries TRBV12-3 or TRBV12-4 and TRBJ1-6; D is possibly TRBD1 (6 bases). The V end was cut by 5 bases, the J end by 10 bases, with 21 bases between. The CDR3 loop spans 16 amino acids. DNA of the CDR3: TGTGCCAGCAGTCCCCGCGGGGGCCAGAATGGGTCACCCCTCCACTTT. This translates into CASSPRGGQNGSPLHF.

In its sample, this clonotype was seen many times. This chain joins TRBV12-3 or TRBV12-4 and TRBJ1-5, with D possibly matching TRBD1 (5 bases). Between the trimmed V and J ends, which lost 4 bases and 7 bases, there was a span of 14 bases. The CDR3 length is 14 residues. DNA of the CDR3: TGTGCCAGCAGTTCCTTCGGGGGTAGCCAGCCCCAGCATTTT. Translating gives CASSSFGGSQPQHF.

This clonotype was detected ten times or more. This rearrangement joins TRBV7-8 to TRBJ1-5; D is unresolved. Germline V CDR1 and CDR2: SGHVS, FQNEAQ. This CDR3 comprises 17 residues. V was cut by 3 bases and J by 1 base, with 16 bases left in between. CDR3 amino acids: CASSFRRSVGSNQPQHF. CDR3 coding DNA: TGTGCCAGCAGCTTCAGGCGGTCGGTTGGAAGCAATCAGCCCCAGCATTTT.

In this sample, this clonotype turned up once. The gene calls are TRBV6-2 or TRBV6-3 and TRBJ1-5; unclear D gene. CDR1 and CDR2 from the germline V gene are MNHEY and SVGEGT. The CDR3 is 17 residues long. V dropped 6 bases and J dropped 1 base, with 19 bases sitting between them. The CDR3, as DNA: TGTGCCAGCAGCACCGTTCCATTATTCGGGAGCAATCAGCCCCAGCATTTT. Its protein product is CASSTVPLFGSNQPQHF.

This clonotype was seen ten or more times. The CDR3 is CASSYQGAEFHEQYF. Here the CDR3 DNA reads TGTGCCAGCAGTTATCAGGGGGCCGAGTTCCACGAGCAGTACTTC. The chain has TRBV28 and TRBJ2-7, with 8 bases aligning to TRBD1. Looked up from germline, CDR1 is MDHEN and CDR2 is SYDVKM. The CDR3 length is 15 residues. J gave up 5 bases and V 4 bases, and 10 bases lay outside the gene matches. Full variable domain (missing parts from reference TRBV28 and TRBJ2-7): DVKVTQSSRYLVKRTGEKVFLECVQDMDHENMFWYRQDPGLGLRLIYFSYDVKMKEKGDIPEGYSVSREKKERFSLILESASTNQTSMYLCASSYQGAEFHEQYFGPGTRLTVT.